These 20 T cell receptor beta chains originate from one sample sequenced in a study of beta chain features in type 1 diabetes. Sequenced material consisted of expressed TCRB transcripts (all of the isolated RNA was reverse transcribed). Assay: immunoSEQ multiplex PCR; the TCRdb copy retains only in-frame clones and omits some. The sample holds over 650,000 clones, over 13% seen once. General study findings and limits: There was a moderate but significant shortening of TCRB CDR3s in all four CD4+ subsets of Type 1 diabetes patients.

What these receptors recognize is not known. Sequenced: naive CD4+ T cells from blood. Source of these receptors: a man younger than 35 with type 1 diabetes.

This clone was seen more than once but under ten times. The V call is TRBV29-1, the J call TRBJ2-7; D remains unclear. Deletions cut 1 base from V and 6 bases from J, with 10 bases between. Germline lookup yields CDR1 SQVTM and CDR2 ANQGSEA. CDR3 size: 12 residues. CDR3 sequence (DNA): TGCAGCGTTGAAGCAAGAGGAAGCGAGCAGTACTTC. Translating it yields CSVEARGSEQYF.

This clone was found a few times. This rearrangement joins TRBV29-1 to TRBJ2-5; the match to TRBD1 covers 7 bases. J was trimmed by 1 base and V by 3 bases; bases with no gene match: 8. Germline CDR1 is SQVTM and CDR2 is ANQGSEA. This CDR3 has 15 amino acids. CDR3 region: CSVDGYRGAQETQYF. The CDR3, as DNA: TGCAGCGTTGATGGATACAGGGGTGCCCAAGAGACCCAGTACTTC.

The V gene is TRBV4-1, the J gene TRBJ2-3, with D perhaps TRBD1 or TRBD2 (6 bases each). Germline CDR1 and CDR2: MGHRA and YSYEKL. Trimming left V 3 bases short and J 6 bases short, with 22 bases between. The CDR3 extends over 17 amino acids. For the CDR3, the DNA is TGCGCCAGCAGCCACCTCGGGGGCGGTCCCCGAACGGATACGCAGTATTTT. Encoded protein: CASSHLGGGPRTDTQYF.

The V gene is TRBV30, the J gene TRBJ1-4; TRBD1 is a possible D gene (5 bases). This CDR3 has 13 residues. CDR1 and CDR2 (germline): GTSNPN, SVGIG (reference sequence). Trimming took off 3 bases at V and 6 bases at J, with 11 bases between the two ends. The CDR3 coding sequence is TGTGCCTGGAGCCGGGGCCCTGATGAAAAACTGTTTTTT. This sequence encodes CAWSRGPDEKLFF.

This clone has a single count. The V gene is TRBV25-1, the J gene TRBJ2-1; D remains unclear. The CDR3 sequence is 14 residues long. The germline gives CDR1 MGHDK, CDR2 SYGVNS. V was clipped by 5 bases and J by 1 base, with 9 bases between them. The CDR3 nucleotides are TGTGCCAGCAGTCCGCACCTTTCCTACAATGAGCAGTTCTTC. It codes for CASSPHLSYNEQFF.

This clone came up a few times. The rearrangement uses TRBV4-2 and TRBJ1-2; D ambiguous. The CDR3 is made up of 15 amino acids. Germline assignment: CDR1 LGHNA and CDR2 YNFKEQ. V was trimmed by 2 bases and J by 6 bases, leaving 16 bases between them. CDR3 sequence reads: CASSQILVEGNGYTF. CDR3 nucleotide sequence: TGTGCCAGCAGCCAAATTCTAGTAGAGGGTAATGGCTACACCTTC.

V is TRBV30 and J is TRBJ1-5; D remains unclear. Germline V gene data show CDR1 as GTSNPN and CDR2 as SVGIG (reference sequence). V was clipped by 3 bases and J by 5 bases, with 8 bases between them. The CDR3 consists of 12 residues. CDR3 in DNA: TGTGCCTGGAGCCCCATTGATCAGCCCCAGCATTTT. This encodes CAWSPIDQPQHF.

This chain links TRBV19 with TRBJ1-4; TRBD1 might be the D (6 bases). The germline CDR1 and CDR2 sequences are LNHDA and SQIVND (reference sequence). There are 13 residues in the CDR3. Trimming pared 11 bases from V and 8 bases from J, leaving 18 bases between. The CDR3 nucleotides are TGTGCCTGCCGGACAGTTGGACAAGAAAAACTGTTTTTT. This encodes CACRTVGQEKLFF. The full variable domain, rest sourced from reference TRBV19 and TRBJ1-4, is DGGITQSPKYLFRKEGQNVTLSCEQNLNHDAMYWYRQDPGQGLRLIYYSQIVNDFQKGDIAEGYSVSREKKESFPLTVTSAQKNPTAFYLCACRTVGQEKLFFGSGTQLSVL.

Comments on this clone: The junction and the germline gene differ at one end; a read error may be behind it. The chain employs TRBV16 and TRBJ1-1; no reliable D call. The germline gives CDR1 KGHSY, CDR2 FQNENV. The CDR3 totals 15 residues. The CDR3 nucleotides are TGTGCCAGCAGCCAAGGCGGGATGGTGTCAGCGGCGTTAGGGTTT. Amino acid sequence: CASSQGGMVSAALGF.

This clone occurred a few times. The chain couples TRBV7-2 to TRBJ2-3, with D uncertain. Germline values: CDR1 SGHTA, CDR2 FQGNSA. With 5 bases removed from V and 4 bases from J, the gap between germline ends came to 25 bases. This CDR3 has 18 amino acids. CDR3 in amino acids: CASSPVRSLGYLSDTQYF. The CDR3 bases are TGTGCCAGCAGCCCGGTCCGATCCCTAGGTTATTTGTCAGATACGCAGTATTTT.

The chain links TRBV29-1 to TRBJ1-1, with TRBD1 as a possible D gene (6 bases). Germline CDR1 and CDR2: SQVTM and ANQGSEA. The CDR3 length is 14 residues. The V end was cut by 4 bases, the J end by 0 bases, with 12 bases between. The CDR3 DNA sequence: TGCAGCGTTGTGAGGACAGTTATGAACACTGAAGCTTTCTTT. It specifies CSVVRTVMNTEAFF.

The chain employs TRBV30 and TRBJ1-5; possibly TRBD1 for D (5 bases). Trimming took off 0 bases at V and 7 bases at J, with 13 bases between the two ends. The CDR3 is 14 residues long. In germline, CDR1 is GTSNPN, CDR2 SVGIG (reference sequence). CDR3 bases: TGTGCCTGGAGTGTATCAGGGTATAGGCAGCCCCAGCATTTT. Amino acids: CAWSVSGYRQPQHF.

This rearrangement joins TRBV2 to TRBJ1-1; no firm D call. V shed 6 bases and J shed 2 bases, with 16 bases lying between them. The CDR3 has 15 residues. Germline V CDR1 and CDR2: SNHLY, FYNNEI. CDR3 region: CASRATDLGNTEAFF. In DNA, the CDR3 is TGTGCCAGCAGGGCCACCGACTTAGGAAACACTGAAGCTTTCTTT.

The CDR3 reads CASSLDPDSNQPQHF. DNA for the CDR3: TGCGCCAGCAGCTTGGATCCGGACAGCAATCAGCCCCAGCATTTT. The V gene is TRBV5-1, the J gene TRBJ1-5; no clear D gene. Between the trimmed V and J ends, which lost 0 bases and 1 base, there was a span of 8 bases. The CDR3 loop spans 15 amino acids. The germline gives CDR1 SGHRS, CDR2 YFSETQ.

V gene TRBV6-6 combines with J gene TRBJ2-7; D call uncertain. Trimming cost V 8 bases and J 6 bases, with 8 bases left between them. This CDR3 spans 10 amino acids. Germline CDR1 MNHNY, CDR2 SVGAGI (reference sequence). This CDR3 reads CASARREQYF. The CDR3, as DNA: TGTGCCAGCGCCCGGCGCGAGCAGTACTTC.

This clone was detected only a few times. The sample contains more than one DNA sequence encoding this CDR3. V and J are TRBV9 and TRBJ2-2; TRBD1 aligns across 8 bases. V was pared by 2 bases and J by 3 bases, with 6 bases of the junction left unmatched. CDR1 and CDR2 from the germline V gene are SGDLS and YYNGEE. This CDR3 region has 16 residues. CDR3 region: CASSVGTGQDTGELFF. For the CDR3, the DNA is TGTGCCAGCAGCGTGGGGACAGGACAGGACACCGGGGAGCTGTTTTTT.

The table lists this clone with a few counts. The chain has TRBV4-1 and TRBJ1-1; D perhaps matches TRBD1 (5 bases). The V end was cut by 6 bases, the J end by 4 bases, with 12 bases between. The germline V gene has CDR1 MGHRA and CDR2 YSYEKL. The CDR3 consists of 13 residues. CDR3 protein: CASSPLGGTEAFF. CDR3 DNA: TGCGCCAGCAGTCCCCTCGGGGGCACTGAAGCTTTCTTT.

This clone was found a few times. Within the sample, other DNA sequences also encode this same CDR3. The chain combines TRBV7-2 with TRBJ2-5; TRBD2 matches at 8 bases. The CDR3 length is 14 residues. The germline CDR1 and CDR2 sequences are SGHTA and FQGNSA. J was trimmed by 1 base and V by 5 bases; bases with no gene match: 3. In nucleotides, the CDR3 is TGTGCCAGCAGCCTAGGACTAGCCCAAGAGACCCAGTACTTC. Translation: CASSLGLAQETQYF.

This clone was recorded a few times. The chain links TRBV5-6 to TRBJ2-2, with TRBD2 identical over 7 bases. The CDR3 is made up of 18 amino acids. Germline trimming cut 4 bases from V and 6 bases from J; bases unmatched to any gene: 18. Germline CDR1 SGHDT, CDR2 YYEEEE. CDR3 nucleotide sequence: TGTGCCAGCAGCATACCGGGACTATGGAAAGAAGGCGCCGGGGAGCTGTTTTTT. This encodes CASSIPGLWKEGAGELFF.

The sample holds a few counts of this clone. This chain joins TRBV5-1 and TRBJ2-7; D uncertain. The CDR3 runs to 16 residues. The V and J ends lost 3 bases and 4 bases respectively, with 20 bases between them. Germline CDR1 reads SGHRS; CDR2 reads YFSETQ. CDR3 DNA: TGCGCCAGCAGCTCACTCCCGGGCCGTGAGCTGTACGAGCAGTACTTC. Its protein product is CASSSLPGRELYEQYF.